The T cell receptor beta chain described here comes from a study of T cell responses to AZD1222 COVID-19 vaccine. The study's findings and limits: Researchers report vaccine-associated CD4 TCRs spanning spike, with dominance at 160-218 and 743-854.

The CDR3 sequence is 15 residues long. Deletions cut 10 bases from V and 4 bases from J, with 22 bases between. Germline CDR1 and CDR2: MDHEN and SYDVKM. Generated by immunoSEQ multiplex PCR, the TCRdb table keeps only in-frame clones and is missing some. The table shows some 130,000 clones, with nearly 90% occurring only once. A note on this clone: Its antigen is still unknown.

This receptor was taken from an adult who received the AZD1222 COVID-19 vaccine. The sequences come from peripheral blood, collected 28 days after the second AZD1222 dose. The chain couples TRBV28 to TRBJ1-2; D call uncertain. The CDR3 sequence is CATLLRNVVGYGYTF. The CDR3 DNA is TGTGCCACCCTCCTGCGGAACGTGGTGGGCTATGGCTACACCTTC.